The present T cell receptor (beta chain) was sequenced within a study of regulatory T cells in long-lasting Graves disease. Germline-derived CDR1 and CDR2 are SGDLS and YYNGEE. The V end lost 4 bases, the J end lost 5 bases, and 9 bases lay between the germline ends. There are 13 residues in the CDR3. This clonotype has ten or more counts. Its antigen is unknown. CDR3 regions were amplified by Arm-PCR using iRepertoire HTBI primers to build TCR beta libraries. TCRdb independently ran MiXCR on the multiplex PCR reads; one entry per CDR3 protein. This table holds around 250,000 distinct CDR3 sequences, just over 20% found once. Study-wide findings and caveats: TRBV28, TRBJ1-2 and TRBJ2-5 were segments that persistent disease favored.

Time point reported: newly diagnosed GD, antithyroid drugs for less than 3 months. Generation of the TCR library employed RNA extracted from PBMCs. The rearrangement uses TRBV9 and TRBJ2-2, with a weak D call TRBD1 (6 bases). This specimen was peripheral blood mononuclear cells (PBMCs), taken at new diagnosis, from a patient treated with antithyroid drugs. This sequence originates from a female donor with Graves disease. CDR3 sequence (DNA): TGTGCCAGCAGCCACAGGGTTACCGGGGAGCTGTTTTTT. Its protein is CASSHRVTGELFF.